Detailed here is one TCR beta chain. With 2 bases clipped from V and 3 bases from J, the junction kept 6 bases outside the gene matches. The CDR3 is made up of 15 amino acids. Germline CDR1 MNHEY, CDR2 SVGAGI. Method: immunoSEQ multiplex PCR; TCRdb's copy keeps in-frame clones and lacks some. This table holds a few million clones, just under 95% found once. The data are from a study of shared clonotypes between healthy human individuals. Input material: naive CD4+ T cells from PBMCs. Subset of the sample: CD45RA+ positively selected. The V gene is TRBV6-5, the J gene TRBJ2-7; 8 bases are a match to TRBD1. The receptor was derived from a man younger than 35 in good health. Some clones in this sample may be carry-over from other donors' samples. The CDR3 loop is CASSYVPGQGYEQYF. The CDR3 nucleotides are TGTGCCAGCAGTTACGTCCCCGGACAGGGCTACGAGCAGTACTTC.